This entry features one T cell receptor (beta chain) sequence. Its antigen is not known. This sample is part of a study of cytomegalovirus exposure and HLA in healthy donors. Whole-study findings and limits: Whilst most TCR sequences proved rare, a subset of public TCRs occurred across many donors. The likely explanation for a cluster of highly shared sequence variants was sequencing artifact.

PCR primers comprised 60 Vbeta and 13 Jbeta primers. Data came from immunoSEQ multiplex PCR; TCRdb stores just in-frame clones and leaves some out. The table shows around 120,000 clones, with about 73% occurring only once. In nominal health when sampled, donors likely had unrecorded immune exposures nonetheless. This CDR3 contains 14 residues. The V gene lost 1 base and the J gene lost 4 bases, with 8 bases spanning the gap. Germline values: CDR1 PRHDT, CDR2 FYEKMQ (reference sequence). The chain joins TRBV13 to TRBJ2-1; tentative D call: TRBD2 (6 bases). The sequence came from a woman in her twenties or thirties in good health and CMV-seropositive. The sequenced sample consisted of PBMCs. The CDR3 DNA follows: TGTGCCAGCAGCTTAGAACGGGAGTACAATGAGCAGTTCTTC. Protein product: CASSLEREYNEQFF.